This T cell receptor beta chain was recorded in a study of T cell responses to AZD1222 COVID-19 vaccine. Profiling relied on immunoSEQ multiplex PCR, and the TCRdb table lists in-frame clones only, not all of them. The data contain some 250,000 clones, around 93% of them singletons. Germline values: CDR1 SGDLS, CDR2 YYNGEE. This CDR3 has 14 residues. Trimming took 4 bases from V and 0 from J, leaving 10 bases between them. This chain links TRBV9 with TRBJ1-1; a weak D match, TRBD1 (6 bases). The clonotype comes from an adult who received the AZD1222 COVID-19 vaccine. The input for sequencing was peripheral blood, taken 28 days after the second AZD1222 dose. The CDR3 loop is CASSKTGMNTEAFF. The CDR3 coding sequence is TGTGCCAGCAGCAAGACAGGTATGAACACTGAAGCTTTCTTT.